Each of the 7 T cell receptor beta chains below was sequenced from the same sample in a study of vaccination effects on CD4 cells after COVID-19. Their antigens remain unidentified. Isolating CD4+ T cells followed approximately 11 days of culture. Two-dose BNT162b2 or mRNA-1273 vaccination was given to participants. Only in-frame clones appear in the TCRdb table, and some are missing; sequencing was by immunoSEQ multiplex PCR. The sample has some 70,000 clones, roughly 80% seen once. Sample: CD4+ T cells from PBMCs cultured without peptide, taken after COVID-19 vaccination. These TCRs come from a human donor who received a COVID-19 vaccine.

About this clone itself: The junction and the germline gene differ at one end; a read error may be behind it. The chain carries TRBV2 and TRBJ2-5; weak D call: TRBD2 (5 bases). This CDR3 has 11 amino acids. The germline V gene encodes CDR1 SNHLY and CDR2 FYNNEI. The CDR3 DNA follows: TGTGCCAGCAGCGCCGGGATCCTCGGCAACTTC. This codes for CASSAGILGNF.

This clone was observed once. This chain links TRBV7-2 with TRBJ2-7, with 12 bases fitting TRBD1. Germline values: CDR1 SGHTA, CDR2 FQGNSA. The CDR3 loop spans 15 amino acids. With 3 bases clipped from V and 4 bases from J, the junction kept 4 bases outside the gene matches. CDR3: CASSLGQGAMYEQYV. DNA of the CDR3: TGTGCCAGCAGCTTGGGACAGGGGGCGATGTACGAGCAGTACGTC.

This clone was counted a single time. The CDR3 here is CASSRGTVDSGNTIYF. DNA for the CDR3: TGTGCCAGCTCACGAGGGACAGTCGACTCTGGAAACACCATATATTTT. The gene calls are TRBV18 and TRBJ1-3, with 7 bases matching TRBD1. Germline CDR1 and CDR2: KGHSH and LQKENI. The CDR3 is 16 residues long. V lost 4 bases, J lost 0 bases, and 6 bases stayed unmatched.

The V gene is TRBV6-1, the J gene TRBJ2-1; 8 nucleotides agree with TRBD2. CDR1 MNHNS and CDR2 SASEGT come from the germline V gene. The length of the CDR3 is 16 residues. V lost 3 bases and J lost 2; bases outside the gene matches: 6. DNA of the CDR3: TGTGCCAGCAGTGATCGTCTAGCGGGTGCCTACAATGAGCAGTTCTTC. The encoded protein is CASSDRLAGAYNEQFF.

The chain has TRBV6-6 and TRBJ2-5, with D perhaps matching TRBD2 (6 bases). This CDR3 spans 15 amino acids. V shed 8 bases and J shed 1 base, with 17 bases lying between them. Germline CDR1 and CDR2: MNHNY and SVGAGI (reference sequence). The CDR3 DNA reads TGTGCCAGCGAAATGCGGGGTGTCTCCCAAGAGACCCAGTACTTC. Encoded protein: CASEMRGVSQETQYF.

About this clone: One end of the junction fails to match germline, which may point to a read error. V and J are TRBV9 and TRBJ2-2; no firm D call. The V gene's germline CDR1 is SGDLS and CDR2 YYNGEE. There are 15 residues in the CDR3. Here the CDR3 DNA reads TGTGCCAGCAGCGTAGTAGGTCGGAACGCCGGGGAGCTGTTTTTT. As protein: CASSVVGRNAGELFF.

This chain joins TRBV6-1 and TRBJ2-3, with 12 bases identical to TRBD2. This CDR3 is 15 amino acids long. With 2 bases clipped from V and 5 bases from J, the junction kept 2 bases outside the gene matches. Germline V gene sequence: CDR1 MNHNS, CDR2 SASEGT. Here the CDR3 reads CASSETLAGGDTQYF. The CDR3 DNA follows: TGTGCCAGCAGTGAAACACTAGCGGGGGGAGATACGCAGTATTTT.